The 26 T cell receptor beta chains in this list originate from one sample, sequenced in a study of cytomegalovirus exposure and HLA in healthy donors (dated by TCRdb to about 2017). The library was produced with the immunoSEQ multiplex PCR assay. A mixture of 60 forward primers for TCR Vbeta segments and 13 reverse primers for TCR Jbeta segments was used in the multiplex PCR. Drawn from immuneACCESS, this table holds only the in-frame rearrangements with V and J called that TCRdb kept. Clones are partly lost; checked studies trace under half to an unresolved V gene and leave the rest unexplained. This sample comprises fewer than 200,000 clones, 75% to 85% of them detected only once. Over 2% of the sample belongs to the ten largest clones. The sample was PBMCs. The origin of the receptors is a woman aged 30 to 39 in good health and CMV-seronegative.

CDR3 coding DNA: TGTGCCAGCGGAGGGTTCGGGGACGAGCAGTACTTC. Translation gives CASGGFGDEQYF. V gene TRBV9 combines with J gene TRBJ2-7; D is perhaps TRBD2 (6 bases). The CDR3 sequence is 12 residues long. Germline assignment: CDR1 SGDLS and CDR2 YYNGEE. Trimming stripped 7 bases from V and 5 bases from J, with 13 bases between.

The chain has TRBV25-1 and TRBJ1-2; 8 bases agree with TRBD1. V dropped 2 bases and J dropped 2; count of bases not matched to a gene: 13. The CDR3 consists of 18 residues. Germline V gives CDR1 MGHDK, CDR2 SYGVNS. CDR3 region: CASSEKEPGWTGNYGYTF. DNA of the CDR3: TGTGCCAGCAGTGAAAAGGAACCTGGGTGGACAGGGAACTATGGCTACACCTTC.

This clone was seen once. Mismatch with germline at one junction end may stem from a read error. This chain uses TRBV29-1 with TRBJ2-4; the D gene is possibly TRBD2 (5 bases). CDR3 length: 13 amino acids. In germline, CDR1 is SQVTM, CDR2 ANQGSEA. The CDR3 DNA reads TGCAGCGTTGATTTGGGAGCCAAAAACAGTCAGTACTTC. Translating gives CSVDLGAKNSQYF. Full variable domain (outside the CDR3, taken from reference TRBV29-1 and TRBJ2-4): SAVISQKPSRDICQRGTSLTIQCQVDSQVTMMFWYRQQPGQSLTLIATANQGSEATYESGFVIDKFPISRPNLTFSTLTVSNMSPEDSSIYLCSVDLGAKNSQYFGAGTRLSVL.

This chain uses TRBV28 with TRBJ2-7; D possibly corresponds to TRBD2 (5 bases). CDR3 length equals 14 residues. Per germline, CDR1 MDHEN and CDR2 SYDVKM. V was trimmed by 10 bases and J by 0 bases, leaving 16 bases between them. The CDR3 DNA is TGTGCCACCAAACGGGGATCCAGCTCCTACGAGCAGTACTTC. It translates to CATKRGSSSYEQYF.

This clone has more than one count but fewer than ten. CDR3 loop: CASSYREGKGQYF. CDR3 DNA sequence: TGTGCCAGCAGTTACCGGGAGGGCAAGGGGCAGTACTTC. This chain uses TRBV6-5 with TRBJ2-7, with 8 bases that match TRBD2. CDR3 length: 13 residues. The germline CDR1 and CDR2 sequences are MNHEY and SVGAGI. Trimming at V came to 2 bases and at J to 9 bases, leaving 6 bases not matched to a gene.

Only a few counts were recorded for this clone. The junction shows a germline mismatch at one end, possibly a read error. This chain joins TRBV11-2 and TRBJ2-7; 10 bases align to TRBD1. CDR1 is SGHAT and CDR2 is FQNNGV in the germline V gene. This CDR3 is built from 14 residues. This CDR3 is CASSETGGSNEQYF. CDR3 sequence (DNA): TGTGCCAGCAGCGAGACAGGGGGCTCCAACGAGCAGTACTTC.

This chain joins TRBV4-1 and TRBJ1-4; 7 bases match TRBD1. The CDR3 extends over 15 amino acids. Germline assignment: CDR1 MGHRA and CDR2 YSYEKL. V shed 8 bases and J 4 bases; nucleotides not matched to a gene: 10. The CDR3 loop is CASGLMGQINEKLFF. CDR3 sequence (DNA): TGCGCCAGCGGATTGATGGGACAGATTAATGAAAAACTGTTTTTT.

There are a few counts of this clone. This sequence joins TRBV5-6 and TRBJ1-1; a possible D gene is TRBD1 (5 bases). This CDR3 comprises 16 residues. CDR1 and CDR2 from the germline V gene are SGHDT and YYEEEE. V was shortened by 3 bases and J by 5 bases, with 20 bases between the two germline ends. The CDR3 DNA reads as TGTGCCAGCAGCTCCGTCACCGGGCCCCGGGGGACTGAAGCTTTCTTT. Protein sequence: CASSSVTGPRGTEAFF. Full variable domain (outside the CDR3, taken from reference TRBV5-6 and TRBJ1-1): DAGVTQSPTHLIKTRGQQVTLRCSPKSGHDTVSWYQQALGQGPQFIFQYYEEEERQRGNFPDRFSGHQFPNYSSELNVNALLLGDSALYLCASSSVTGPRGTEAFFGQGTRLTVV.

This clone turned up a few times. V is TRBV6-1 and J is TRBJ1-4; no clear D gene. The CDR3 consists of 13 residues. Trimming cost V 3 bases and J 4 bases, with 6 bases left between them. Looked up from germline, CDR1 is MNHNS and CDR2 is SASEGT. The CDR3 reads CASSDRYNEKLFF. The CDR3 nucleotides read TGTGCCAGCAGTGACAGATATAATGAAAAACTGTTTTTT.

V gene TRBV2 combines with J gene TRBJ1-5, with TRBD1 matching over 11 bases. Trimming at V came to 6 bases and at J to 7 bases, leaving 5 bases not matched to a gene. CDR1 is SNHLY, CDR2 FYNNEI, per germline. This CDR3 has 14 amino acids. This CDR3 is CASRGQGGGQPQHF. Written as DNA, the CDR3 is TGTGCCAGCAGGGGACAGGGGGGAGGACAGCCCCAGCATTTT.

V usage is TRBV19 and J usage is TRBJ2-1, with 12 bases matching TRBD2. The V gene end was trimmed by 6 bases and the J gene end by 9 bases; junction bases not matched to a gene: 18. There are 18 residues in the CDR3. Germline V gene lookup returns CDR1 LNHDA and CDR2 SQIVND (reference sequence). CDR3 nucleotide sequence: TGTGCCAGTAGCCGGCGGCTAGCGGGGGGGCTCGCGATCATTGAGCAGTTCTTC. It yields the protein CASSRRLAGGLAIIEQFF.

With respect to this clone: Other DNA sequences in this sample translate to the same CDR3. Here the CDR3 reads CASSLSGGDYGYTF. CDR3 coding DNA: TGTGCCAGCAGTTTATCAGGGGGTGACTATGGCTACACCTTC. This chain joins TRBV28 and TRBJ1-2; TRBD1 matches at 7 bases. CDR1 and CDR2 (germline): MDHEN, SYDVKM. This CDR3 is 14 amino acids long. Trimming at V came to 1 base and at J to 3 bases, leaving 2 bases not matched to a gene.

V usage is TRBV11-2 and J usage is TRBJ1-5, with a weak D call TRBD1 (5 bases). The CDR3 loop spans 14 amino acids. Trimming took off 2 bases at V and 5 bases at J, with 10 bases between the two ends. CDR1 SGHAT and CDR2 FQNNGV come from the germline V gene. CDR3 in amino acids: CASSLKTGYQPQHF. The CDR3 region has the DNA TGTGCCAGCAGCTTAAAAACAGGATATCAGCCCCAGCATTTT. Drawing the rest from reference TRBV11-2 and TRBJ1-5, the complete variable domain is EAGVAQSPRYKIIEKRQSVAFWCNPISGHATLYWYQQILGQGPKLLIQFQNNGVVDDSQLPKDRFSAERLKGVDSTLKIQPAKLEDSAVYLCASSLKTGYQPQHFGDGTRLSIL.

A word on this clone: Relative to the germline gene, one junction end is altered; a read error may explain this. The V and J genes are TRBV7-9 and TRBJ1-5; D is unresolved. The germline CDR1 and CDR2 sequences are SEHNR and FQNEAQ (reference sequence). The CDR3 has 14 residues. The CDR3 here is CSSSSGPSNQPQHF. As DNA, the CDR3 is TGTTCCAGCAGCTCCGGTCCTAGCAATCAGCCCCAGCATTTT.

The J gene is TRBJ2-3, the V gene TRBV7-9; the D is unclear. This CDR3 has 16 residues. The germline CDR1 and CDR2 sequences are SEHNR and FQNEAQ (reference sequence). Trimming took off 5 bases at V and 0 bases at J, with 15 bases between the two ends. CDR3 amino acids: CASSGEKGGSTDTQYF. The CDR3 nucleotides are TGTGCCAGCAGCGGAGAAAAAGGTGGTAGCACAGATACGCAGTATTTT. Based on the CDR3 plus reference TRBV7-9 and TRBJ2-3, the full variable domain is DTGVSQNPRHKITKRGQNVTFRCDPISEHNRLYWYRQTLGQGPEFLTYFQNEAQLEKSRLLSDRFSAERPKGSFSTLEIQRTEQGDSAMYLCASSGEKGGSTDTQYFGPGTRLTVL.

The chain carries TRBV15 and TRBJ2-4; D uncertain. Per the germline V gene, CDR1 is LNHNV and CDR2 is YYDKDF (reference sequence). The CDR3 sequence is 16 residues long. V lost 2 bases and J 1 base, leaving 12 bases between the germline ends. The CDR3 region has the DNA TGTGCCACCAGCAGACAAGAACAGTGGGCCAAAAACATTCAGTACTTC. Residues: CATSRQEQWAKNIQYF.

The chain is built from TRBV9 and TRBJ2-2, with 8 bases identical to TRBD2. V was pared by 5 bases and J by 7 bases, with 10 bases of the junction left unmatched. Germline CDR1 SGDLS, CDR2 YYNGEE. The CDR3 length is 15 residues. The CDR3 reads CASRPGLEFSGELFF. DNA of the CDR3: TGTGCCAGCAGACCGGGACTAGAATTTAGCGGGGAGCTGTTTTTT.

The chain joins TRBV6-1 to TRBJ2-1, with D tentatively TRBD1 (6 bases). Trimming stripped 7 bases from V and 7 bases from J, with 20 bases between. The CDR3 length is 15 residues. From germline, CDR1 is MNHNS and CDR2 SASEGT. The CDR3 bases are TGTGCCAGCACCCCCCGGACAGCCAGGGGAAATGAGCAGTTCTTC. This translates into CASTPRTARGNEQFF.

This clone occurred once. V usage is TRBV27 and J usage is TRBJ2-7, with 11 bases that match TRBD1. The CDR3 totals 16 residues. The junction had 7 bases not matched to a gene; V was cut back by 6 bases and J by 0 bases. Germline V gene sequence: CDR1 MNHEY, CDR2 SMNVEV (reference sequence). CDR3 nucleotides: TGTGCCAGCAGATTTCCGGGACAGGGGGACTCCTACGAGCAGTACTTC. Amino acids: CASRFPGQGDSYEQYF.

The rearrangement links TRBV5-4 to TRBJ2-5, with 11 positions matching TRBD2. This CDR3 comprises 15 residues. With V trimmed by 6 bases and J by 5 bases, 9 bases remained unmatched. CDR1 is SGHNT and CDR2 is YYREEE in the germline V gene (reference sequence). CDR3 sequence reads: CASTRSGGARETQYF. The CDR3, as DNA: TGTGCCAGCACCCGTAGCGGGGGGGCCCGGGAGACCCAGTACTTC.

The chain has TRBV5-1 and TRBJ2-2; tentative D call: TRBD1 (6 bases). Per the germline V gene, CDR1 is SGHRS and CDR2 is YFSETQ. Trimming removed 4 bases at V and 6 bases at J, with 19 bases between. The CDR3 contains 16 residues. DNA for the CDR3: TGCGCCAGCAGCCCAGGAGCTGTTACAGGGCCCGGGGAGCTGTTTTTT. Encoded protein: CASSPGAVTGPGELFF.

The chain couples TRBV9 to TRBJ2-2, with 7 bases matching TRBD2. Trimming removed 4 bases from V and 2 bases from J; junction bases left unmatched: 8. The germline CDR1 and CDR2 sequences are SGDLS and YYNGEE. The CDR3 extends over 16 amino acids. CDR3 amino acids: CASSPPGGLNTGELFF. The CDR3 DNA sequence: TGTGCCAGCAGCCCCCCGGGGGGACTCAACACCGGGGAGCTGTTTTTT.

The chain is built from TRBV29-1 and TRBJ2-7; 8 bases are a match to TRBD1. The junction had 10 bases not matched to a gene; V was cut back by 3 bases and J by 6 bases. Germline CDR1 is SQVTM and CDR2 is ANQGSEA. This CDR3 is 14 amino acids long. Here the CDR3 DNA reads TGCAGCGTTGAGGCAGGACAGGGAACCCGCGAGCAGTACTTC. This encodes CSVEAGQGTREQYF.

The chain joins TRBV7-2 to TRBJ1-2; D unclear. The CDR3 is made up of 13 amino acids. Germline-derived CDR1 and CDR2 are SGHTA and FQGNSA. Trimming left V 1 base short and J 5 bases short, with 8 bases between. The CDR3 bases are TGTGCCAGCAGCTTAGGCCGGGTTTATGGCTACACCTTC. As protein: CASSLGRVYGYTF.

The chain links TRBV5-6 to TRBJ2-7, with 9 bases lining up with TRBD1. The CDR3 contains 15 residues. The germline CDR1 and CDR2 sequences are SGHDT and YYEEEE. The V segment lost 4 bases and the J segment 4 bases; nucleotides outside the gene matches: 9. CDR3 protein: CASSVAGQGLYEQYF. The DNA of the CDR3 is TGTGCCAGCAGCGTGGCGGGACAGGGTCTATACGAGCAGTACTTC.

A few counts support this clone. In the same sample, other DNA sequences code for this CDR3. The rearrangement links TRBV6-5 to TRBJ2-7; tentatively, D is TRBD2 (6 bases). The CDR3 is 13 amino acids. Germline CDR1 and CDR2: MNHEY and SVGAGI. Trimming shortened V by 2 bases and J by 3 bases, and 8 bases separated the two germline ends. The CDR3 DNA sequence: TGTGCCAGCAGTTACGGAGGGAGCTACGAGCAGTACTTC. This translates into CASSYGGSYEQYF.